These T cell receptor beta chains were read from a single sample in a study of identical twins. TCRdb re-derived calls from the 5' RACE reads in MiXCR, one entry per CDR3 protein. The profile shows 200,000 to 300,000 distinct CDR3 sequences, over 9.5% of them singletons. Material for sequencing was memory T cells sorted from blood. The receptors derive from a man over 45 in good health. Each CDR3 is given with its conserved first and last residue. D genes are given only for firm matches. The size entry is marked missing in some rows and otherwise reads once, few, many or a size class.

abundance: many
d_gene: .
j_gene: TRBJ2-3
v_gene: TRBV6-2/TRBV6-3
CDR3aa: CASTDGGSTDTQYF
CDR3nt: TGTGCCAGCACCGACGGGGGTAGCACAGATACGCAGTATTTT

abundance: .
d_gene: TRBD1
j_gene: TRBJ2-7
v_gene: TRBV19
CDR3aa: CASSRGQRSYEQYF
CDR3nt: TGTGCCAGTAGTAGGGGACAGCGTTCCTACGAGCAGTACTTC

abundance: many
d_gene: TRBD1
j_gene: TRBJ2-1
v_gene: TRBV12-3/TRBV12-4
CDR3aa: CASRADRDIYYNEQFF
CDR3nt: TGTGCCAGCAGGGCTGACAGGGACATATACTACAATGAGCAGTTCTTC

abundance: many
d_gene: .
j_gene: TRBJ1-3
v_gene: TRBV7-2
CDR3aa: CASSTGHGNTIYF
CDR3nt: TGTGCCAGCAGCACGGGCCATGGAAACACCATATATTTT

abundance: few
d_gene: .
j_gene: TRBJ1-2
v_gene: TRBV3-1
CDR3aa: CASSQSQGQGSGYTF
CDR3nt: TGTGCCAGCAGCCAATCCCAGGGGCAGGGCAGCGGCTACACCTTC

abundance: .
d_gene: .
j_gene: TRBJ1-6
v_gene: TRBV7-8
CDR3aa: CASSRNAGLLYNSPLHF
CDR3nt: TGTGCCAGCAGCAGGAACGCGGGGCTCCTCTATAATTCACCCCTCCACTTT

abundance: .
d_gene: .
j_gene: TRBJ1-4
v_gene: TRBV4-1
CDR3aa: CASSQRGIGEKLFF
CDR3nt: TGCGCCAGCAGCCAGAGAGGGATCGGTGAAAAACTGTTTTTT

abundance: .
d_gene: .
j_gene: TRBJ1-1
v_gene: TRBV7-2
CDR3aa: CASSLLGFGPEAFF
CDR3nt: TGTGCCAGCAGCTTATTGGGGTTTGGCCCTGAAGCTTTCTTT

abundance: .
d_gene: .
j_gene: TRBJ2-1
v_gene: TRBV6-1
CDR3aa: CASTKQSSYNEQFF
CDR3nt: TGTGCCAGCACAAAACAGAGCTCCTACAATGAGCAGTTCTTC

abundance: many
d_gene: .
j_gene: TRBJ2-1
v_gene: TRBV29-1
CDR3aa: CSVDSGEVNEQFF
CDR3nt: TGCAGCGTTGATTCGGGGGAGGTCAATGAGCAGTTCTTC

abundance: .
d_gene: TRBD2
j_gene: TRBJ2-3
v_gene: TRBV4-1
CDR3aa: CASSQVLAGGRADTQYF
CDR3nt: TGCGCCAGCAGCCAAGTGCTAGCGGGGGGGCGGGCAGATACGCAGTATTTT

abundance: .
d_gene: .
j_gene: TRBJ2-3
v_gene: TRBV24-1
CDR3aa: CATSEHSDKPDTQYF
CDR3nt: TGTGCCACCAGTGAGCATAGTGACAAGCCGGATACGCAGTATTTT

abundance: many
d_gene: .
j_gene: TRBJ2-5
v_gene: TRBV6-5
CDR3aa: CASSYGVRETQYF
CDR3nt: TGTGCCAGCAGTTACGGGGTGAGGGAGACCCAGTACTTC

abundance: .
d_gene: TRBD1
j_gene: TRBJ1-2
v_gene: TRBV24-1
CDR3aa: CATSDRTGNINPDGYTF
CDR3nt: TGTGCCACCAGTGATCGGACAGGGAACATAAATCCCGATGGCTACACCTTC

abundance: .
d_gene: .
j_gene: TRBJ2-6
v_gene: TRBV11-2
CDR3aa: CASSRRGEWANVLTF
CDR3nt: TGTGCCAGCAGCAGACGGGGAGAGTGGGCCAACGTCCTGACTTTC

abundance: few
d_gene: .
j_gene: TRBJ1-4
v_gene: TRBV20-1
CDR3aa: CSARDPGGAGEKLFF
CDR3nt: TGCAGTGCTAGAGATCCCGGGGGCGCGGGAGAAAAACTGTTTTTT

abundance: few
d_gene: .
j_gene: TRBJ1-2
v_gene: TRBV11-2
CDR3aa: CASSLFRGGYGYTF
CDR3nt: TGTGCCAGCAGCTTGTTCCGAGGGGGGTATGGCTACACCTTC

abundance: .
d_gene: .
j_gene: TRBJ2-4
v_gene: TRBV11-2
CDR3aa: CASSRGAEENIQYF
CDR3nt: TGTGCCAGCAGCCGAGGGGCTGAGGAAAACATTCAGTACTTC

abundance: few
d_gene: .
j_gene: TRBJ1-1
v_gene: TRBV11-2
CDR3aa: CASSFRTSEAFF
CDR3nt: TGTGCCAGCAGCTTCCGAACGAGTGAAGCTTTCTTT

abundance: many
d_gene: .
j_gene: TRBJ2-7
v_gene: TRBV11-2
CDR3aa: CASTLPGSGYEQYF
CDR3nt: TGTGCCAGCACCCTACCGGGTTCTGGTTACGAGCAGTACTTC

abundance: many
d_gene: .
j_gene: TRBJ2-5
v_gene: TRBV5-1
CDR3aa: CASSAGKAGETQYF
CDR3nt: TGCGCCAGCAGCGCCGGAAAGGCCGGTGAGACCCAGTACTTC

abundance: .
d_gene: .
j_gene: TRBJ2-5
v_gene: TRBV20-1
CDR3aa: CSARNPGLTTGTQYF
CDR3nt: TGCAGTGCTAGAAACCCGGGCCTAACGACGGGGACCCAGTACTTC

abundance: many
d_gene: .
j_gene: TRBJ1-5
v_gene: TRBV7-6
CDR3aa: CASSLTEHNQPQHF
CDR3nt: TGTGCCAGCAGCCTGACAGAACACAATCAGCCCCAGCATTTT

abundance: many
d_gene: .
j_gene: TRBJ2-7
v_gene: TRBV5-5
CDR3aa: CASSRLGGDGAYEQYF
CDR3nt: TGTGCCAGCAGCAGGCTGGGGGGTGACGGAGCCTACGAGCAGTACTTC

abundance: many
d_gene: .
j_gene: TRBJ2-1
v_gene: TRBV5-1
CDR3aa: CASSLGQVSYNEQFF
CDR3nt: TGCGCCAGCAGCTTGGGGCAGGTCTCCTACAATGAGCAGTTCTTC

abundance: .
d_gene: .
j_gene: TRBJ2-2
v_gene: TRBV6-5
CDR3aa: CASSYRGVGELFF
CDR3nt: TGTGCCAGCAGTTACCGGGGCGTCGGGGAGCTGTTTTTT

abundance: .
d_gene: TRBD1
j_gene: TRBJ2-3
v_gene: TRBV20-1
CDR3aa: CSSGGAGTTDTQYF
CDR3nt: TGCAGTTCAGGGGGAGCAGGGACCACAGATACGCAGTATTTT

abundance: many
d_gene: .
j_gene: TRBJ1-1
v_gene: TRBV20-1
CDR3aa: CSASPHRIEAFF
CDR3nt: TGCAGTGCTAGCCCTCACAGGATTGAAGCTTTCTTT